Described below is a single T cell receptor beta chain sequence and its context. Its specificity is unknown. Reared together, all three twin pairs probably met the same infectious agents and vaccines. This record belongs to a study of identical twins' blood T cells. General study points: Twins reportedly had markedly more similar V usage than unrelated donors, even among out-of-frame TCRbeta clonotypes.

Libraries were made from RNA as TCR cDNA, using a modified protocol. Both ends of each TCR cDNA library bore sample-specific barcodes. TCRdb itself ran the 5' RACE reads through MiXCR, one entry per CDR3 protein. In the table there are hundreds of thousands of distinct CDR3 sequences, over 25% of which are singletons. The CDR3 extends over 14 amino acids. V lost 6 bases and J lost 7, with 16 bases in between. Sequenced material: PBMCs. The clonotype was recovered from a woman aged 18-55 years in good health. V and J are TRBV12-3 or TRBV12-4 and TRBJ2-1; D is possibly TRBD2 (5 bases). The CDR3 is CASSFVGEGNEQFF. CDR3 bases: TGTGCCAGCAGCTTTGTGGGTGAGGGAAATGAGCAGTTCTTC.